This T cell receptor beta chain was observed in a study of blood T cells in healthy people across ages. A second PCR, run for 7 to 11 cycles, used a sample-barcoded 5' primer plus a J-beta primer mix. TCRdb re-analysed the 5' RACE reads in MiXCR, keeping a single row per CDR3 protein. The table records 850,000 to 1,000,000 distinct CDR3 sequences, roughly 47% of them present only once. Specimen: blood. The receptor's source is a woman aged 60-70 years in good health.

The CDR3 sequence: CASSLRDTKSEQYF. For the CDR3, the DNA is TGTGCCAGCAGTTTAAGGGACACGAAATCCGAGCAGTACTTC. The chain links TRBV12-3 or TRBV12-4 to TRBJ2-7, with D possibly matching TRBD1 (6 bases). This CDR3 is built from 14 residues. Trimming stripped 2 bases from V and 6 bases from J, with 14 bases between.